The 5 T cell receptor beta chains in this list originate from one sample, sequenced in a study of T cell changes during pregnancy in multiple sclerosis. TCRdb's copy holds only in-frame clones and misses some; the assay was immunoSEQ multiplex PCR. The profile covers roughly 99,000 clones, with around 92% appearing a single time and about 2% taken by the ten largest. This specimen consisted of peripheral blood, obtained after pregnancy. These receptors came from a female donor in good health, enrolled as a control in a pregnancy study.

The rearrangement joins TRBV21-1 to TRBJ1-1; TRBD1, the table's D call, was not compared with the DNA. TRBV21-1 is shown as a pseudogene. The CDR3 contains 16 residues. The CDR3 loop is CASLTAGQIMNTEAFF. CDR3 nucleotide sequence: TGTGCCAGCTTAACCGCGGGACAGATAATGAACACTGAAGCTTTCTTT.

This clone was seen only once. V usage is TRBV19 and J usage is TRBJ2-7; TRBD1 matches 10 bases. This CDR3 comprises 15 residues. Germline V gene lookup returns CDR1 LNHDA and CDR2 SQIVND (reference sequence). Losses at the gene ends were 5 bases for V and 4 bases for J; bases not matched to a gene: 8. This CDR3 is CASSPGQGDRYEQYF. The CDR3 coding sequence is TGTGCCAGTAGTCCCGGACAGGGGGATAGGTACGAGCAGTACTTC.

The genes are TRBV27 and TRBJ2-1; the D is unclear. The CDR3 totals 16 residues. Germline V CDR1 and CDR2: MNHEY, SMNVEV (reference sequence). V lost 3 bases and J 0 bases, leaving 12 bases between the germline ends. CDR3 sequence reads: CASSFIGGSSYNEQFF. The CDR3 region has the DNA TGTGCCAGCAGTTTTATCGGCGGAAGCTCCTACAATGAGCAGTTCTTC.

The rearrangement links TRBV19 to TRBJ1-2; D remains ambiguous. CDR3 size: 12 residues. Between the trimmed V and J ends, which lost 4 bases and 2 bases, there was a span of 5 bases. CDR1 is LNHDA and CDR2 is SQIVND in the germline V gene (reference sequence). The CDR3 nucleotides are TGTGCCAGTAGTAGGGCGAACTATGGCTACACCTTC. It yields the protein CASSRANYGYTF.

This chain uses TRBV5-4 with TRBJ2-1, with 9 nucleotides matching TRBD2. Germline values: CDR1 SGHNT, CDR2 YYREEE (reference sequence). V trimming: 1 base; J trimming: 0 bases; junction bases outside the gene matches: 2. The CDR3 length is 16 residues. The CDR3 sequence is CASSLSGGPSYNEQFF. The CDR3, as DNA: TGTGCCAGCAGCTTGAGCGGGGGGCCCTCCTACAATGAGCAGTTCTTC.